This passage covers 25 T cell receptor beta chains from one sample sequenced in a study of blood T cells in healthy people across ages. Together with a sample-barcoded 5' primer, a J-beta primer mix was included in a second PCR lasting roughly 6 to 12 cycles. In TCRdb, the 5' RACE reads were re-called with MiXCR into one record per CDR3 protein. The sample includes more than 550,000 distinct CDR3 sequences, about a fifth of them seen just once. Specimen: blood. The receptor source for this set is a man between 65 and 79 years old in good health.

This clonotype turned up a few times. The chain's CDR3 is CASSLGQAVSGNTIYF. The DNA of the CDR3 is TGTGCCAGCAGCTTAGGACAGGCCGTCTCTGGAAACACCATATATTTT. The chain joins TRBV7-6 to TRBJ1-3, with a tentative D call TRBD1 (6 bases). The germline V and J ends were trimmed by 1 base and 0 bases, with 10 bases remaining between them. Germline CDR1 is SGHVS and CDR2 is FNYEAQ. The CDR3 totals 16 residues.

The chain employs TRBV2 and TRBJ1-2; D unresolved. The germline V and J ends were trimmed by 0 bases and 4 bases, with 12 bases remaining between them. The germline V gene encodes CDR1 SNHLY and CDR2 FYNNEI. The CDR3 extends over 15 amino acids. CDR3 protein: CASSEAAGAVYGYTF. CDR3 DNA: TGTGCCAGCAGTGAAGCTGCCGGAGCTGTCTATGGCTACACCTTC.

The gene calls are TRBV2 and TRBJ2-7; 8 positions match TRBD2. The DNA end lines up better with TRBJ2-5; the J call may be wrong. The CDR3 spans 15 residues. Looked up from germline, CDR1 is SNHLY and CDR2 is FYNNEI. CDR3 region: CASSEARTSKETQYF. CDR3 nucleotides: TGTGCCAGCAGTGAAGCGCGGACTAGCAAAGAGACCCAGTACTTC.

Only a few counts were recorded for this clonotype. DNA for the CDR3: TGTGCCAGCAGCTTCCGCGTGGGAGGAGCTTTCTTT. Translated, it gives CASSFRVGGAFF. This chain connects TRBV7-2 to TRBJ1-1; D unresolved. The CDR3 has 12 residues. Germline V lookup: CDR1 SGHTA, CDR2 FQGNSA. V lost 3 bases to trimming and J lost 10 bases, with 12 bases between them.

The chain couples TRBV28 to TRBJ2-7; TRBD2 matches at 7 bases. Unmatched junction bases numbered 6, after V lost 2 bases and J lost 2 bases. The CDR3 runs to 15 residues. The germline V gene encodes CDR1 MDHEN and CDR2 SYDVKM. CDR3 sequence: CASSLRGDLTYEQYF. In nucleotides, the CDR3 is TGTGCCAGCAGTTTACGGGGGGACCTGACCTACGAGCAGTACTTC.

This clonotype came up many times. The rearrangement joins TRBV6-6 to TRBJ2-7; 7 nucleotides agree with TRBD1. CDR1 and CDR2 from the germline V gene are MNHNY and SVGAGI (reference sequence). V shed 2 bases and J 3 bases; nucleotides not matched to a gene: 4. The length of the CDR3 is 14 residues. The chain's CDR3 is CASSYTGANYEQYF. CDR3 sequence (DNA): TGTGCCAGCAGTTACACAGGGGCCAACTACGAGCAGTACTTC.

The CDR3 reads CASSVAGALTDTQYF. In DNA form, the CDR3 reads TGCGCCAGCAGCGTCGCCGGGGCTCTCACAGATACGCAGTATTTT. The V call is TRBV5-1, the J call TRBJ2-3; the D call may be TRBD1 or TRBD2 (5 bases each). Germline V CDR1 and CDR2: SGHRS, YFSETQ. V lost 4 bases and J 2 bases, leaving 14 bases between the germline ends. The CDR3 is 15 residues long.

This clonotype was detected a few times. At one of its ends the junction is not consistent with the germline gene, which may arise from a read error. V gene TRBV5-1 combines with J gene TRBJ2-3, with 8 bases identical to TRBD1. Germline CDR1 SGHRS, CDR2 YFSETQ. The CDR3 runs 15 residues. The CDR3 DNA follows: TGCGCCAGCAGCTTGACCCAGGGGGCCACAGATACGCGGTATTTT. This codes for CASSLTQGATDTRYF.

This clonotype was recorded a few times. The V gene is TRBV6-5, the J gene TRBJ1-6; D is perhaps TRBD1 (5 bases). V lost 2 bases, J lost 10 bases, and 15 bases lay in between. The CDR3 is 15 residues long. CDR1 and CDR2 from the germline V gene are MNHEY and SVGAGI. CDR3 protein: CASSYALGGRSPLHF. In DNA form, the CDR3 reads TGTGCCAGCAGTTACGCCCTTGGGGGTCGGTCACCCCTCCACTTT.

This rearrangement joins TRBV7-7 to TRBJ2-2, with D maybe TRBD2 (5 bases). V lost 5 bases and J lost 6, with 13 bases in between. CDR1 SSHAT and CDR2 FNYEAQ come from the germline V gene (reference sequence). This CDR3 has 14 residues. In nucleotides, the CDR3 is TGTGCCAGCAGCCGGTACTTAGCGTCCGGGGAGCTGTTTTTT. Translation gives CASSRYLASGELFF.

This clonotype was observed a handful of times. The CDR3 carries no conserved terminal phenylalanine or tryptophan, so it likely arises from a read error. The CDR3 spells CASSLEGTGSYGQYV. The CDR3 coding sequence is TGTGCCAGCAGCTTAGAGGGGACAGGGTCCTACGGGCAGTACGTC. The rearrangement links TRBV7-2 to TRBJ2-1; 9 bases map to TRBD1. The assigned J gene may be wrong: the sequence end matches TRBJ2-7 better. CDR1 is SGHTA and CDR2 is FQGNSA in the germline V gene. The CDR3 sequence is 15 residues long.

A few counts support this clonotype. The rearrangement uses TRBV6-1 and TRBJ2-1; 10 bases fit TRBD1. V shed 8 bases, J shed 8 bases, and the junction held 3 bases outside the gene matches. The CDR3 is 12 amino acids. Germline-derived CDR1 and CDR2 are MNHNS and SASEGT. CDR3 DNA: TGTGCCAGCGAAGGACAGGGGGATGAGCAGTTCTTC. This gives the protein CASEGQGDEQFF.

This clonotype was picked up a small number of times. The gene calls are TRBV3-1 and TRBJ2-7; D remains unclear. The length of the CDR3 is 13 residues. Trimming shortened V by 1 base and J by 5 bases, and 9 bases separated the two germline ends. The germline CDR1 and CDR2 sequences are LGHDT and YNNKEL (reference sequence). CDR3 residues: CASSQGRVDEQYV. CDR3 sequence (DNA): TGTGCCAGCAGCCAAGGTCGGGTGGACGAGCAGTACGTC.

This clonotype was seen a few times. The chain recombines TRBV10-3 with TRBJ1-1; TRBD1 matches at 10 bases. The CDR3 extends over 16 amino acids. Germline values: CDR1 ENHRY, CDR2 SYGVKD. The V gene end was trimmed by 4 bases and the J gene end by 1 base; junction bases not matched to a gene: 6. CDR3 nucleotide sequence: TGTGCCATCAGTGTTTTGACAGGGGGCTCGAACACTGAAGCTTTCTTT. Translation: CAISVLTGGSNTEAFF.

This sequence joins TRBV20-1 and TRBJ2-1; possible D gene TRBD2, 6 bases. Trimming took 1 base from V and 3 from J, leaving 10 bases between them. CDR3 length: 14 amino acids. Germline lookup yields CDR1 DFQATT and CDR2 SNEGSKA (reference sequence). In nucleotides, the CDR3 is TGCAGTGCTAGAGCTAGCGCTAACTACAATGAGCAGTTCTTC. This codes for CSARASANYNEQFF.

This clonotype was picked up a small number of times. V is TRBV12-3 or TRBV12-4 and J is TRBJ2-5; 7 nucleotides agree with TRBD2. The CDR3 sequence is 15 residues long. Unmatched junction bases numbered 6, after V lost 3 bases and J lost 2 bases. CDR3 bases: TGTGCCAGCAGTTTTGGTATCGGGGGGCAAGAGACCCAGTACTTC. Translated, it gives CASSFGIGGQETQYF.

This clonotype was recorded a few times. This chain joins TRBV27 and TRBJ2-1, with 11 nucleotides matching TRBD2. V lost 2 bases, J lost 7 bases, and 10 bases stayed unmatched. This CDR3 region has 17 residues. Germline V gene lookup returns CDR1 MNHEY and CDR2 SMNVEV (reference sequence). This chain's CDR3 is CASSLGGSGRAKNEQFF. CDR3 bases: TGTGCCAGCAGTTTAGGGGGTAGCGGGAGGGCGAAAAATGAGCAGTTCTTC.

This clonotype appeared a few times. The CDR3 is CSARAIDRASYEQYF. The CDR3 DNA sequence: TGCAGTGCTAGGGCCATTGACAGAGCCTCCTACGAGCAGTACTTC. The chain uses TRBV20-1 and TRBJ2-7; D possibly corresponds to TRBD1 (5 bases). V was pared by 3 bases and J by 0 bases, with 15 bases between. Per the germline V gene, CDR1 is DFQATT and CDR2 is SNEGSKA (reference sequence). The CDR3 contains 15 residues.

This chain connects TRBV20-1 to TRBJ2-5; 7 bases are shared with TRBD2. CDR3 size: 14 residues. The germline CDR1 and CDR2 sequences are DFQATT and SNEGSKA (reference sequence). With V trimmed by 1 base and J by 5 bases, 7 bases remained unmatched. The CDR3 region is CSARGGAGMETQYF. The CDR3 DNA follows: TGCAGTGCTAGAGGAGGAGCGGGAATGGAGACCCAGTACTTC.

The gene calls are TRBV12-3 or TRBV12-4 and TRBJ1-1; D is uncertain. V was cut by 8 bases and J by 6 bases, with 16 bases left in between. The CDR3 contains 13 residues. The CDR3 loop is CASLIRGRSEAFF. The CDR3 coding sequence is TGTGCCAGCCTTATCCGGGGAAGGTCTGAAGCTTTCTTT.

V usage is TRBV18 and J usage is TRBJ2-5, with D unclear. Per the germline V gene, CDR1 is KGHSH and CDR2 is LQKENI. CDR3 length: 14 amino acids. V was pared by 2 bases and J by 5 bases, with 12 bases between. Here the CDR3 reads CASSPRSGRETQYF. CDR3 nucleotide sequence: TGTGCCAGCTCACCAAGGTCCGGGCGTGAGACCCAGTACTTC.

This clonotype was picked up one time. The CDR3 region is CSARVSGSFSYNEQFF. The CDR3 nucleotides read TGCAGTGCTAGAGTTAGCGGGAGCTTCTCCTACAATGAGCAGTTCTTC. The V gene is TRBV20-1, the J gene TRBJ2-1, with TRBD2 matching over 9 bases. There are 16 residues in the CDR3. Germline CDR1 is DFQATT and CDR2 is SNEGSKA (reference sequence). J lost 0 bases, V lost 1 base, and 4 bases had no gene match.

The chain employs TRBV29-1 and TRBJ1-1; D may be TRBD1 (5 bases). Germline V gives CDR1 SQVTM, CDR2 ANQGSEA. This CDR3 comprises 13 residues. The ends were cut back, 5 bases at V and 1 base at J, with 11 bases in the middle. The CDR3 DNA follows: TGCAGCGTTTACAGGAGAGCGAACACTGAAGCTTTCTTT. It translates to CSVYRRANTEAFF.

This clonotype occurred a few times. This chain joins TRBV24-1 and TRBJ2-1; D remains ambiguous. The CDR3 length is 14 residues. Germline V CDR1 and CDR2: KGHDR, SFDVKD. The ends were cut back, 3 bases at V and 8 bases at J, with 13 bases in the middle. The CDR3 spells CATSDATLGYEQFF. In nucleotides, the CDR3 is TGTGCCACCAGTGATGCGACCCTTGGCTATGAGCAGTTCTTC.

The V gene is TRBV5-1, the J gene TRBJ2-4; D might be TRBD1 (6 bases). Germline V gives CDR1 SGHRS, CDR2 YFSETQ. V was clipped by 8 bases and J by 4 bases, with 22 bases between them. The CDR3 loop spans 16 amino acids. CDR3 bases: TGCGCCAGTAGGCCAAAGTTTTCAGGACAGAAAAACATTCAGTACTTC. Encoded protein: CASRPKFSGQKNIQYF.